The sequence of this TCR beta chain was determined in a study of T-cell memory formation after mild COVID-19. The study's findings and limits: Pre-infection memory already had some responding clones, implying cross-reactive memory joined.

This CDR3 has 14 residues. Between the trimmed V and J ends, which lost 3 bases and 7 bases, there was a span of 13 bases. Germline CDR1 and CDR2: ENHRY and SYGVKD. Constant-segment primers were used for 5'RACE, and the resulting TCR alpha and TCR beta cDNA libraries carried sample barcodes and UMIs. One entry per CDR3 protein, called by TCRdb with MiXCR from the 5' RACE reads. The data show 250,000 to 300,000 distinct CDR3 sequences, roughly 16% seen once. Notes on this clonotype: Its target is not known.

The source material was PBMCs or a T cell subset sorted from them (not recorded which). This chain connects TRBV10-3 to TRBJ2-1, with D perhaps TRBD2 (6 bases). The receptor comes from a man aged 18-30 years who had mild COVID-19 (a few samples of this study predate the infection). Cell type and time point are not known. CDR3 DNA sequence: TGTGCCATCAGTGACCGGGGGTCAGGAAATGAGCAGTTCTTC. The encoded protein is CAISDRGSGNEQFF.